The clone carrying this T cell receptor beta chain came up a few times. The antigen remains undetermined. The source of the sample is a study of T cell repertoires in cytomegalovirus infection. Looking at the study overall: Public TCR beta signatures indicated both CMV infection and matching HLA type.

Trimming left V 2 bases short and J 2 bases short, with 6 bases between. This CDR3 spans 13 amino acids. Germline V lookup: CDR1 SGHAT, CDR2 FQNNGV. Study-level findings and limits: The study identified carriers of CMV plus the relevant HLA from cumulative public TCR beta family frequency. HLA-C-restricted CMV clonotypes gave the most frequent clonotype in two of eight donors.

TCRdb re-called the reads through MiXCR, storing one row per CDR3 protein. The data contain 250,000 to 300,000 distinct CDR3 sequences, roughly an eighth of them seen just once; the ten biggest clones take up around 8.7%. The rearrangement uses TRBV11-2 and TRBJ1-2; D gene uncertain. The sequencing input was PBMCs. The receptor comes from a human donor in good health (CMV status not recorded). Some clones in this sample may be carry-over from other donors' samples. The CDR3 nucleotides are TGTGCCAGCAGCTTATCCAAAAACTATGGCTACACCTTC. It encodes CASSLSKNYGYTF.